The sequence of this T cell receptor beta chain was determined in a study of T cell changes during pregnancy in multiple sclerosis. This CDR3 contains 16 residues. Trimming cost V 7 bases and J 2 bases, with 20 bases left between them. Germline CDR1 LNHDA, CDR2 SQIVND (reference sequence). Profiling relied on immunoSEQ multiplex PCR, and the TCRdb table lists in-frame clones only, not all of them. The profile shows around 57,000 clones, about nine tenths of them singletons. V gene TRBV19 combines with J gene TRBJ1-2; possible D gene TRBD1, 5 bases. This clonotype was obtained from a female donor in good health, enrolled as a control in a pregnancy study. Specimen: peripheral blood, collected in the third trimester of pregnancy. The CDR3: CASIGWGGQQNYGYTF. DNA for the CDR3: TGTGCCAGTATAGGATGGGGAGGACAACAGAACTATGGCTACACCTTC.